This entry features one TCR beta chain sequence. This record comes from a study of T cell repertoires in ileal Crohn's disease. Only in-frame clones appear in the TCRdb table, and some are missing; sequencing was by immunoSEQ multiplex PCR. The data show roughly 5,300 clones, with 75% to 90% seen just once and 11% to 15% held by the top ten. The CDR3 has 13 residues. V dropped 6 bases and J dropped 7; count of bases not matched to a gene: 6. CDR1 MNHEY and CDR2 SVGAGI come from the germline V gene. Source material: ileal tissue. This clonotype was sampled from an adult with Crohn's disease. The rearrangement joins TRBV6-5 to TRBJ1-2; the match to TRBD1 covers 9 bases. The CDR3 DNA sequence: TGTGCCAGCAGCCAGGACAGGGGCGGTGGCTACACCTTC. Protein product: CASSQDRGGGYTF.